These T cell receptor beta chains were read from a single sample in a study of CD8+CD57+ T cells in acquired aplastic anemia. In TCRdb, the reads were re-called with MiXCR into one record per CDR3 protein. The sample lists hundreds of thousands of distinct CDR3 sequences, less than 85% occurring once. The material sequenced was sorted CD4+, CD8+, or CD8+CD57+ T cells (not recorded which) from PBMCs. These receptors all stem from a human donor with aplastic anemia. Both conserved end residues are part of each CDR3. D genes are given only for firm matches. Only part of the rows carry a size: once, few, many, or a class if the clone is expanded.

CDR3aa: CASSLARGSGETQYTF
CDR3nt: TGTGCCAGCAGCTTGGCTAGGGGGAGCGGAGAAACGCAGTACACCTTC
v_gene: TRBV7-2
d_gene: NA
j_gene: TRBJ1-2
abundance: NA

CDR3aa: CASSGGGEQEQLYF
CDR3nt: TGTGCCAGCAGTGGTGGGGGGGAGCAAGAGCAGCTGTACTTC
v_gene: TRBV2
d_gene: TRBD2
j_gene: TRBJ2-5
abundance: NA

CDR3aa: CSASCWGRKTEQYF
CDR3nt: TGCAGTGCCAGTTGTTGGGGACGCAAGACCGAGCAGTACTTC
v_gene: TRBV20-1
d_gene: NA
j_gene: TRBJ2-7
abundance: NA

CDR3aa: CASSQTSSYNEQFF
CDR3nt: TGTGCCAGCAGCCAAACGAGCTCCTATAATGAGCAGTTCTTC
v_gene: TRBV3-1
d_gene: NA
j_gene: TRBJ2-1
abundance: few

CDR3aa: CASSLVGGGSDTQVLTF
CDR3nt: TGTGCCAGCAGCTTAGTCGGGGGGGGGTCAGATACGCAGGTCCTGACTTTC
v_gene: TRBV7-3
d_gene: TRBD2
j_gene: TRBJ2-6
abundance: NA

CDR3aa: CASSVVGGVDGGQTF
CDR3nt: TGTGCCAGCAGCGTAGTAGGGGGAGTGGACGGGGGCCAGACCTTT
v_gene: TRBV2
d_gene: NA
j_gene: TRBJ1-2
abundance: NA

CDR3aa: CASSTGTSQFF
CDR3nt: TGTGCCAGCAGCACCGGGACTAGTCAGTTCTTC
v_gene: TRBV2
d_gene: TRBD2
j_gene: TRBJ2-1
abundance: NA

CDR3aa: CACSARGDHEQYF
CDR3nt: NA
v_gene: TRBV2
d_gene: NA
j_gene: TRBJ2-7
abundance: NA

CDR3aa: CASRDGGTGVQYF
CDR3nt: TGCGCCAGCAGGGACGGGGGCACAGGTGTGCAGTATTTT
v_gene: TRBV5-1
d_gene: NA
j_gene: TRBJ2-3
abundance: NA

CDR3aa: CASSLAVTGNTEAFF
CDR3nt: TGTGCCAGCAGCTTAGCGGTGACAGGGAACACTGAAGCTTTCTTT
v_gene: TRBV7-2
d_gene: NA
j_gene: TRBJ1-1
abundance: few

CDR3aa: CSVEIDFYNEQFF
CDR3nt: TGCAGCGTTGAAATCGACTTCTACAATGAGCAGTTCTTC
v_gene: TRBV29-1
d_gene: NA
j_gene: TRBJ2-1
abundance: NA

CDR3aa: CASSTSGTRGTTQF
CDR3nt: TGTGCCAGCAGCACTAGCGGGACGCGGGGAACGACCCAGTTC
v_gene: TRBV7-3
d_gene: TRBD2
j_gene: TRBJ2-5
abundance: NA

CDR3aa: CASSFGGQGEKLFF
CDR3nt: TGTGCCAGCAGCTTCGGGGGCCAGGGGGAAAAACTGTTTTTT
v_gene: TRBV7-3
d_gene: NA
j_gene: TRBJ1-4
abundance: NA

CDR3aa: CASSYARTDTQYF
CDR3nt: TGTGCCAGCAGCTACGCACGGACAGATACGCAGTATTTT
v_gene: TRBV5-5
d_gene: NA
j_gene: TRBJ2-3
abundance: NA

CDR3aa: CASSIARGAYHEQFF
CDR3nt: TGTGCCAGTAGTATAGCTAGAGGAGCCTACCATGAACAGTTCTTC
v_gene: TRBV19
d_gene: NA
j_gene: TRBJ2-1
abundance: NA

CDR3aa: CASSTTSGVDEQFF
CDR3nt: TGTGCCAGCAGCACTACTAGCGGGGTGGATGAGCAGTTCTTC
v_gene: TRBV5-4
d_gene: TRBD2
j_gene: TRBJ2-1
abundance: NA

CDR3aa: CATEKTGNYGYTF
CDR3nt: TGTGCCACCGAAAAAACAGGGAACTATGGCTACACCTTC
v_gene: TRBV10-3
d_gene: NA
j_gene: TRBJ1-2
abundance: NA

CDR3aa: CASSGASSNRPEHF
CDR3nt: TGTGCCAGCAGCGGGGCTAGTAGCAATCGTCCGGAGCATTTT
v_gene: TRBV7-3
d_gene: NA
j_gene: TRBJ1-5
abundance: once

CDR3aa: CASSLAGRVNEQFF
CDR3nt: TGTGCCAGCAGCTTAGCGGGCAGGGTAAATGAGCAGTTCTTC
v_gene: TRBV7-8
d_gene: NA
j_gene: TRBJ2-1
abundance: NA

CDR3aa: CASRWARDGLVYGYTF
CDR3nt: TGTGCCAGCAGGTGGGCGAGGGACGGGCTGGTATATGGCTACACCTTC
v_gene: TRBV7-9
d_gene: NA
j_gene: TRBJ1-2
abundance: NA

CDR3aa: CASGDGGTDTQTHYF
CDR3nt: TGTGCCAGCGGGGACGGAGGCACAGATACGCAGACGCATTATTTT
v_gene: TRBV2
d_gene: NA
j_gene: TRBJ2-3
abundance: NA

CDR3aa: CSVESLEGLTYGYTF
CDR3nt: TGCAGCGTTGAATCGTTGGAGGGCCTAACATATGGCTACACCTTC
v_gene: TRBV29-1
d_gene: NA
j_gene: TRBJ1-2
abundance: NA

CDR3aa: CASSLGAGVTNTPLHF
CDR3nt: TGTGCCAGCAGCTTGGGTGCGGGCGTCACAAATACGCCCCTCCACTTT
v_gene: TRBV7-2
d_gene: NA
j_gene: TRBJ1-6
abundance: NA

CDR3aa: CASSLAPQTLSSGNTIYF
CDR3nt: TGTGCCAGCAGCTTGGCCCCCCAGACCCTCTCCTCTGGAAACACCATATATTTT
v_gene: TRBV7-9
d_gene: NA
j_gene: TRBJ1-3
abundance: NA

CDR3aa: CASSAGSGSALNF
CDR3nt: TGTGCCAGCAGCGCAGGTTCTGGGTCTGCCCTCAACTTT
v_gene: TRBV7-2
d_gene: NA
j_gene: TRBJ1-2
abundance: NA

CDR3aa: CSARTGLAYNEQFF
CDR3nt: TGCAGTGCTAGGACGGGACTAGCATACAATGAGCAGTTCTTC
v_gene: TRBV20-1
d_gene: TRBD2
j_gene: TRBJ2-1
abundance: few

CDR3aa: CASSLAGGPLSQYF
CDR3nt: TGTGCCAGCAGCTTAGCGGGAGGTCCGCTTTCGCAGTATTTT
v_gene: TRBV7-9
d_gene: NA
j_gene: TRBJ2-3
abundance: NA

CDR3aa: CACSLGADITDTQYF
CDR3nt: TGTGCCTGCAGCTTAGGTGCGGACATCACAGATACGCAGTATTTT
v_gene: TRBV7-2
d_gene: NA
j_gene: TRBJ2-3
abundance: once

CDR3aa: CASSLALVADYTF
CDR3nt: TGTGCCAGCAGCTTAGCCCTTGTCGCCGACTACACCTTC
v_gene: TRBV7-2
d_gene: NA
j_gene: TRBJ1-2
abundance: NA

CDR3aa: CASSFQRSGGIDEKLFF
CDR3nt: TGTGCCAGCAGCTTTCAAAGAAGCGGGGGGATAGATGAGAAACTGTTTTTT
v_gene: TRBV7-9
d_gene: NA
j_gene: TRBJ1-4
abundance: NA

CDR3aa: CASSLGSNQPQHF
CDR3nt: TGTGCCAGCAGTTTGGGGAGCAATCAGCCCCAGCATTTT
v_gene: TRBV27
d_gene: NA
j_gene: TRBJ1-5
abundance: many

CDR3aa: CSVNGGDYGYTF
CDR3nt: TGCAGCGTCAACGGGGGGGACTATGGCTACACCTTC
v_gene: TRBV20-1
d_gene: NA
j_gene: TRBJ1-2
abundance: NA

CDR3aa: CASSLAGPPYEQYF
CDR3nt: TGTGCCAGCAGCCTGGCAGGGCCTCCCTACGAGCAGTACTTC
v_gene: TRBV13
d_gene: NA
j_gene: TRBJ2-7
abundance: NA

CDR3aa: CASTLGRVRNTEAFF
CDR3nt: TGTGCCAGCACCCTAGGGAGGGTCCGGAACACTGAAGCTTTCTTT
v_gene: TRBV11-1
d_gene: NA
j_gene: TRBJ1-1
abundance: NA

CDR3aa: CATSRAGTDTQYF
CDR3nt: TGTGCCACCAGCAGAGCTGGCACAGATACGCAGTATTTT
v_gene: TRBV15
d_gene: NA
j_gene: TRBJ2-3
abundance: NA